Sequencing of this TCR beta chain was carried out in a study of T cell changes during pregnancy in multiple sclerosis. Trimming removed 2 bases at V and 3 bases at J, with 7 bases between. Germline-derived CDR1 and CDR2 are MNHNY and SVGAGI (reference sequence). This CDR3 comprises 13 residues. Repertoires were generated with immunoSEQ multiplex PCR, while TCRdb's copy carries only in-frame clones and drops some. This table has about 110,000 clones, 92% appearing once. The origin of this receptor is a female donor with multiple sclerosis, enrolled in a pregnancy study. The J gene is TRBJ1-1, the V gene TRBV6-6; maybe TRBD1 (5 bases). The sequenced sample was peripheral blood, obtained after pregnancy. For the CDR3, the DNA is TGTGCCAGCAGTTACGCGGGGGACACTGAAGCTTTCTTT. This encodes CASSYAGDTEAFF.